This entry is about one TCR beta chain. In the authors' methods: Counts of nucleated cells, estimated from reference gene primer amplification, were obtained. Here immunoSEQ multiplex PCR was the method, and the copy in TCRdb shows in-frame clones only, minus some. V and J calls and clone size follow that table, whereas D and trimming were derived from the DNA. The sample has 300,000 to 400,000 clones; about 87% are singletons. Germline CDR1 SGHTA, CDR2 FQGNSA. This CDR3 has 15 amino acids. V shed 5 bases and J 6 bases; nucleotides not matched to a gene: 11. The sample belongs to a study of blood T cell repertoires in COVID-19. Recruited during active infection, patients (from Seattle) were subsequently followed longitudinally.

The clonotype was recovered from a woman between 25 and 40 years old with COVID-19, enrolled during active disease. The chain is built from TRBV7-2 and TRBJ1-1, with 8 bases lining up with TRBD1. Specimen: peripheral blood. The CDR3 sequence is CASSPLGTGRPEAFF. In DNA form, the CDR3 reads TGTGCCAGCAGCCCCCTGGGGACAGGTAGGCCTGAAGCTTTCTTT.